Following are 6 T cell receptor beta chains from one sample sequenced in a study of blood T cells in healthy people across ages. A second about 6 to 11 cycle PCR used barcoded and J-beta primers. One entry per CDR3 protein results from TCRdb running MiXCR on the 5' RACE reads. Of about 1 million distinct CDR3 sequences in the sample, around 43% were seen once. What was sequenced was blood. The receptors originated from a woman aged 60 to 75 in good health.

Only one count was recorded for this clonotype. This clone may be a read error of a much larger clone one base away. This chain links TRBV7-6 with TRBJ2-5, with a tentative D call TRBD2 (5 bases). CDR1 is SGHVS, CDR2 FNYEAQ, per germline. The CDR3 has 14 amino acids. The CDR3 DNA reads TGTGCCAGCAGCTTCTCTGGACTCCAAGAGGCCCAGTACTTC. This sequence encodes CASSFSGLQEAQYF.

This clonotype was observed a few times. This sequence joins TRBV12-3 or TRBV12-4 and TRBJ2-5; D gene ambiguous. The V end was cut by 4 bases, the J end by 5 bases, with 17 bases between. This CDR3 has 15 amino acids. The CDR3 is CASSSLTGYEETQYF. The CDR3 DNA sequence: TGTGCCAGCAGTTCACTCACCGGGTATGAGGAGACCCAGTACTTC.

This clonotype was recorded only once. The chain carries TRBV7-9 and TRBJ1-4; D gene unclear. CDR3 length: 14 residues. V lost 1 base to trimming and J lost 4 bases, with 7 bases between them. Germline V gene sequence: CDR1 SEHNR, CDR2 FQNEAQ (reference sequence). CDR3 amino acids: CASSLGTINEKLFF. DNA of the CDR3: TGTGCCAGCAGCTTAGGCACGATTAATGAAAAACTGTTTTTT.

V is TRBV7-3 and J is TRBJ1-2, with D perhaps TRBD1 (6 bases). The V end was cut by 4 bases, the J end by 7 bases, with 13 bases between. The CDR3 runs 13 residues. Per germline, CDR1 SGHTA and CDR2 FQGTGA. The CDR3 region is CASSSLNRVGYTF. For the CDR3, the DNA is TGTGCCAGCAGCTCCCTAAACAGGGTTGGCTACACCTTC.

V gene TRBV20-1 combines with J gene TRBJ2-7, with no clear D. Germline V gene data show CDR1 as DFQATT and CDR2 as SNEGSKA (reference sequence). V dropped 3 bases and J dropped 2 bases, with 8 bases sitting between them. The CDR3 extends over 12 amino acids. The CDR3 DNA sequence: TGCAGTGCTAGGATGGACGCCTACGAGCAGTACTTC. Translation gives CSARMDAYEQYF.

This clonotype has a handful of counts. In DNA form, the CDR3 reads TGTGCCAGCAGTCCGACTAGCGGGAGAATCAACGAGCAGTACTTC. Its protein is CASSPTSGRINEQYF. The chain combines TRBV28 with TRBJ2-7, with 12 positions matching TRBD2. CDR1 and CDR2 (germline): MDHEN, SYDVKM. The CDR3 extends over 15 amino acids. Trimming cost V 5 bases and J 5 bases; bases outside gene matches: 7.